The 3 T cell receptor beta chains below all came from one sample that was sequenced in a study of cytomegalovirus exposure and HLA in healthy donors. The PCR made use of 60 Vbeta and 13 Jbeta primers. Measured with immunoSEQ multiplex PCR; TCRdb has only the in-frame clones, and not every one. The data contain roughly 120,000 clones, around 80% of them singletons. The sample consisted of PBMCs. These receptor sequences come from a human donor in good health.

This chain uses TRBV11-2 with TRBJ2-1; unclear D gene. V lost 5 bases to trimming and J lost 0 bases, with 11 bases between them. This CDR3 region has 15 residues. CDR1 and CDR2 (germline): SGHAT, FQNNGV. The CDR3 bases are TGTGCCAGCAGCCCAGATTGGAGCTCCTACAATGAGCAGTTCTTC. Translation gives CASSPDWSSYNEQFF.

CDR3 DNA sequence: TGTGCCAGCAGTTCGGGGGAAAATCCCGGGACCCCCTATGGCTACACCTTC. As protein: CASSSGENPGTPYGYTF. The chain combines TRBV28 with TRBJ1-2, with D maybe TRBD1 (5 bases). V was clipped by 4 bases and J by 4 bases, with 22 bases between them. The CDR3 contains 17 residues. Germline V gives CDR1 MDHEN, CDR2 SYDVKM.

This clone appeared a few times. The CDR3 sequence: CASRFEEGEAFF. Written as DNA, the CDR3 is TGTGCCAGCAGATTCGAGGAGGGTGAAGCTTTCTTT. The chain links TRBV6-1 to TRBJ1-1; D gene unclear. The CDR3 covers 12 residues. V lost 6 bases to trimming and J lost 7 bases, with 12 bases between them. Germline V gene lookup returns CDR1 MNHNS and CDR2 SASEGT.